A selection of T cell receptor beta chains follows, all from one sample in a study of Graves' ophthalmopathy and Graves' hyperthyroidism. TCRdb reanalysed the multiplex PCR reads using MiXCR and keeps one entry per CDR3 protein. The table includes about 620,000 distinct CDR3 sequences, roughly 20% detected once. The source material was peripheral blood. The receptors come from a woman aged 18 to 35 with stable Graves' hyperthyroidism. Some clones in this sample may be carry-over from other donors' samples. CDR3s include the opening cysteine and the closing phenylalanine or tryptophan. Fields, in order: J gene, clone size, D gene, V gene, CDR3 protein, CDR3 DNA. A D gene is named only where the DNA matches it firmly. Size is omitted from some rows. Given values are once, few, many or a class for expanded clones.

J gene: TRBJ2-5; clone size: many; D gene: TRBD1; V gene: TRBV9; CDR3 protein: CASSVGTGRGKETQYF; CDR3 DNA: TGTGCCAGCAGCGTAGGGACAGGGAGAGGGAAAGAGACCCAGTACTTC
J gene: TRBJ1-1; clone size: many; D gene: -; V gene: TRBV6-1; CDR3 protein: CASSPHRAFF; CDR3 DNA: TGTGCCAGCAGTCCCCACCGTGCTTTCTTT
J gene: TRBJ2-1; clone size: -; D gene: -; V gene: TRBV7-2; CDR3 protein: CASSPGPNSYNEQFF; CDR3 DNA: TGTGCCAGCAGCCCTGGACCAAACTCCTACAATGAGCAGTTCTTC
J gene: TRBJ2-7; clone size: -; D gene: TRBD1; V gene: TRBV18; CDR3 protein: CASSPGTGGGEQYF; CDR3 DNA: TGTGCCAGCTCCCCAGGGACAGGGGGTGGCGAGCAGTACTTC
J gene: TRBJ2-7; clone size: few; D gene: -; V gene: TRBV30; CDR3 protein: CAWSVGAGYEQYF; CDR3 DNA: TGTGCCTGGAGTGTGGGGGCAGGGTACGAGCAGTACTTC
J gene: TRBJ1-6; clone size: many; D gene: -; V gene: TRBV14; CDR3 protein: CASSQVATSSYNSPLHF; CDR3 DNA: TGTGCCAGCAGCCAAGTGGCCACCAGCTCCTATAATTCACCCCTCCACTTT
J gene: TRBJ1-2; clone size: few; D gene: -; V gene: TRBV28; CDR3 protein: CASSLTGGDGGSF; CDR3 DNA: TGTGCCAGCAGTTTAACGGGAGGGGACGGGGGCTCCTTC
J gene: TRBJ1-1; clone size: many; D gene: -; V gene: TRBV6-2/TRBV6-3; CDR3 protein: CASSYPVTEAFF; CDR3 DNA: TGTGCCAGCAGTTACCCCGTAACTGAAGCTTTCTTT
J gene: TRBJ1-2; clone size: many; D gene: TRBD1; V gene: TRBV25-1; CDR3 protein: CASRRGGADGYTF; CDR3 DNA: TGTGCCAGCAGGCGAGGGGGCGCGGATGGCTACACCTTC
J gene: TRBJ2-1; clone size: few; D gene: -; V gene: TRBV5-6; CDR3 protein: CASSFPRDGYNEQFF; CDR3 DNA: TGTGCCAGCAGCTTTCCCCGCGATGGGTACAATGAGCAGTTCTTC